This is a list of T cell receptor beta chains from one sample in a study of cytotoxic CD8 clonotypes in ibrutinib-treated CLL. This table comes from immunoSEQ multiplex PCR, and its TCRdb copy is limited to in-frame clones, with some not included. Of about 40,000 clones in the sample, approximately 70% were seen once. Sequenced here: PBMCs, sampled at disease progression, from a patient treated with ibrutinib. The receptors stem from a human donor with chronic lymphocytic leukemia. Each CDR3 is given with its conserved first and last residue.

TRBV9	TRBJ1-4	CASSASGHPNEKLFF
TRBV7-3	TRBJ2-2	CASSPRPLVRGAGELFF
TRBV7-6	TRBJ1-1	CASSLGGRRNTEAFF
TRBV6-1	TRBJ2-5	CASSAPGQGGKTQYF
TRBV5-1	TRBJ2-5	CASSLVGETQYF
TRBV9	TRBJ2-1	CASSPTQGSSYNEQFF
TRBV27	TRBJ1-6	CASSLQPTGWDNSPLHF
TRBV7-6	TRBJ2-7	CASSPFPDSDYEQYF
TRBV2	TRBJ1-5	CASSENSYSNQPQHF
TRBV11-2	TRBJ2-1	CASSPRLAGGTYNEQFF
TRBV5-4	TRBJ2-7	CASSNRDKGREQYF
TRBV27	TRBJ2-7	CASSWRVSYEQYF
TRBV28	TRBJ1-6	CASSLSPDRASPLHF
TRBV18	TRBJ1-2	CASSPGLNYGYTF
TRBV9	TRBJ2-3	CASSVSGAITDTQYF
TRBV7-9	TRBJ2-7	CASSLGLDVYEQYF
TRBV19	TRBJ2-7	CASSLSSGDSYEQYF
TRBV7-9	TRBJ2-7	CASSLVTVYEQYF
TRBV11-3	TRBJ2-1	CASSLAGDYNEQFF
TRBV7-9	TRBJ2-7	CASSLGEVGPYEQYF
TRBV7-8	TRBJ1-2	CASSLATTGDSGGYTF
TRBV29-1	TRBJ1-1	CSVERTANTEAFF
TRBV6-4	TRBJ2-5	CASSERGGQETQYF
TRBV4-1	TRBJ2-5	CASSQQGETQYF
TRBV5-6	TRBJ2-1	CASSLESGPRSYNEQFF
TRBV29-1	TRBJ1-2	CSVEVGNNYGYTF
TRBV10-3	TRBJ2-3	CATSTTDTQYF
TRBV7-2	TRBJ1-2	CASSLTTGRKGYGYTF
TRBV27	TRBJ1-2	CASSPGTGFYGYTF
TRBV28	TRBJ2-7	CASSQPGHYEQYF
TRBV13	TRBJ2-7	CASSTSRGANEQYF
TRBV19	TRBJ2-1	CASKWKAGTPNEQFF